This TCR beta chain was recorded in a study of PD-L1 blockade in urothelial cancer (dated by TCRdb to the late 2010s). With regard to the full study: Every patient began therapy at some point between 2013 and 2015 and was given atezolizumab 1,200 mg intravenously every 3 weeks. About 90% of the 29 patients were identified as males with urothelial cancer of bladder origin, and a prior smoking history was reported by 18 of 29 patients. Patients had an ECOG performance status of 0 or 1 and had received between 0 and 3 prior chemotherapy regimens. Blood samples were analyzed at two time points: 3 weeks after treatment start (second dose) and 6 weeks after treatment start. Blood samples yielded a median of around 150,000 T cells and more than 80,000 unique TCRs, with median clonality approximately 0.08. The study was an exploratory multi-omic analysis of somatic, immune and clinical correlates of response to PD-L1 blockade with atezolizumab in urothelial cancer. TCR sequencing covered pretreatment tumor samples and matched, serially collected peripheral blood taken before and after atezolizumab treatment. Durable clinical benefit meant progression-free survival longer than 6 months, and TCR features were also tested against progression-free and overall survival. In the same patients, whole exome sequencing and RNA sequencing of pretreatment tumors were performed in addition to TCR sequencing. Durable clinical benefit was achieved by nine patients and was not achieved by 20 patients. Pretreatment blood TCR-seq was available for 27 to 30 patients, at least one posttreatment blood collection was obtained for approximately 24 patients, and tumor TCR-seq was available for approximately 24 patients.

Synthetic TCR analog templates were spiked into each PCR to estimate absolute template abundance from read counts. TCRbeta CDR3 regions were amplified from genomic DNA with bias-controlled V and J gene primers using the immunoSEQ assay. Sequencing of rearranged TCRbeta segments was performed at approximately 20X coverage. On the authors' methods: Sequencing errors were corrected by clustering and CDR3s were annotated against IMGT to assign V, D and J genes. Out-of-frame and stop-codon sequences were excluded, and only productive TCRbeta rearrangements were used in downstream analyses. Clonality was calculated as one minus the Shannon entropy normalized by the log of the number of unique productive sequences. Fisher's exact test with Benjamini-Hochberg correction, at a threshold of adjusted p below 0.01, was used to find clones that differed between time points or between blood and tumor. The table comes from immuneACCESS by way of TCRdb, which keeps in-frame sequences with V and J called. Part of the clones is missing from these tables; in studies checked, under half for an unresolved V gene and the rest for unknown reasons. V and J calls plus clone size are reproduced from that table; the DNA served to infer D and trimming. This sample gives about 42,000 clones in total; 81% of them show up just once. The ten largest account for 2.5% to 3% of the sample.

Overall study results and their limits: Improved progression-free and overall survival was associated with having pretreatment peripheral blood TCR clonality below the median. Because of the small sample size (n ≈ 31) and the many exploratory analyses performed, the results are intended to be regarded as hypothesis-generating. At 3 weeks after the start of treatment, tumor-associated TCR clones in peripheral blood had expanded more in patients with durable benefit (n of about 22, p = 0.022).

The cohort included roughly 29 patients with locally advanced or metastatic urothelial carcinoma who were treated at Memorial Sloan Kettering on a trial protocol. Peripheral blood mononuclear cells were collected pretreatment and during treatment, with between 1 and 8 total time points obtained per patient. The Qiagen DNeasy Blood extraction kit was used to purify genomic DNA from total PBMCs and tumor samples. PBMCs were collected pretreatment and during treatment, and were isolated and stored as previously described. By its share of the sample, this clone is medium-sized (0.01 to 0.1%). Its antigen has not been determined. No much larger clone is present one base from it, and per-base qualities are unavailable. The sequence was collected from a man in his sixties or seventies with urothelial cancer. The source was PBMCs, collected around atezolizumab (anti-PD-L1) treatment.

CDR3 region: CASGEAGTGSYEQYF. The sequence in DNA is TGTGCCAGCGGAGAGGCCGGGACAGGGTCGTACGAGCAGTACTTC. The rearrangement combines TRBV6-1 with TRBJ2-7, with 9 middle bases fitting TRBD1. There are 15 amino acids in the CDR3, from cysteine to phenylalanine inclusive. The kept DNA is CDR3 alone, 45 bases in frame from the first base. Trimmed from V: 8 bases; trimmed from J: 4 bases; junction bases lacking a gene match: 12. The germline V gene sets CDR1 to MNHNS and CDR2 to SASEGT.